The 17 T cell receptor beta chains in this list originate from one sample, sequenced in a study of blood T cells in healthy people across ages. Primers used in a second PCR of about 7 to 12 cycles were a sample-barcoded 5' primer and a J-beta primer mix. From the 5' RACE reads, TCRdb called clonotypes with MiXCR, one entry per CDR3 protein. The data show about 1,400,000 distinct CDR3 sequences, approximately 38% seen once. The sequencing input was blood. The receptors were gathered from a woman aged 18-29 years in good health.

The chain is built from TRBV12-3 or TRBV12-4 and TRBJ1-6, with 10 bases matching TRBD1. This CDR3 contains 15 residues. Trimming cost V 5 bases and J 10 bases; bases outside gene matches: 8. CDR3 sequence reads: CASSADRGVGSPLHF. CDR3 DNA sequence: TGTGCCAGCAGTGCGGACAGGGGGGTTGGATCACCCCTCCACTTT.

The rearrangement uses TRBV28 and TRBJ2-1; 14 nucleotides align to TRBD2. The V gene's germline CDR1 is MDHEN and CDR2 SYDVKM. This CDR3 comprises 17 residues. The trim removed 2 bases at V and 5 bases at J, leaving 5 bases unmatched. Here the CDR3 DNA reads TGTGCCAGCAGTTTAGCCGGACTAGCGGGGGGCCACAATGAGCAGTTCTTC. It yields the protein CASSLAGLAGGHNEQFF.

This clonotype was observed a few times. This chain uses TRBV9 with TRBJ2-5, with TRBD1 matching 9 bases. CDR3 size: 14 residues. Germline V CDR1 and CDR2: SGDLS, YYNGEE. V dropped 4 bases and J dropped 2; count of bases not matched to a gene: 3. CDR3 DNA sequence: TGTGCCAGCAGCAAGGGACAGGGACAAGAGACCCAGTACTTC. Encoded protein: CASSKGQGQETQYF.

The chain has TRBV2 and TRBJ2-5; 9 bases are a match to TRBD1. The J call may not be correct, given that the DNA end is closer to TRBJ2-7. From germline, CDR1 is SNHLY and CDR2 FYNNEI. The CDR3 totals 14 residues. CDR3 amino acids: CASRPKQGAHEQYF. In nucleotides, the CDR3 is TGTGCCAGCAGACCGAAACAGGGGGCCCACGAGCAGTACTTC.

The rearrangement joins TRBV6-6 to TRBJ2-7; perhaps TRBD2 as D (5 bases). Per germline, CDR1 MNHNY and CDR2 SVGAGI (reference sequence). The CDR3 loop spans 14 amino acids. Trimming shortened V by 6 bases and J by 1 base, and 13 bases separated the two germline ends. In DNA form, the CDR3 reads TGTGCCAGCAGCTTTGGGAGACCGTCCTACGAGCAGTACTTC. This encodes CASSFGRPSYEQYF.

The CDR3 spells CASSLRQSSMNTEAFF. The DNA of the CDR3 is TGTGCCAGCAGCTTAAGACAGTCTAGCATGAACACTGAAGCTTTCTTT. V and J are TRBV7-9 and TRBJ1-1; maybe TRBD1 (5 bases). The CDR3 contains 16 residues. Germline CDR1 SEHNR, CDR2 FQNEAQ (reference sequence). V was shortened by 2 bases and J by 0 bases, with 13 bases between the two germline ends.

The rearrangement links TRBV12-5 to TRBJ2-7, with 10 bases matching TRBD2. CDR1 is LGHNT and CDR2 is FRNRAP in the germline V gene. J was trimmed by 2 bases and V by 5 bases; bases with no gene match: 6. This CDR3 is 15 amino acids long. CDR3 region: CASGGGTSVTYEQYF. Written as DNA, the CDR3 is TGTGCTAGTGGTGGTGGGACTAGCGTTACCTACGAGCAGTACTTC.

The rearrangement joins TRBV28 to TRBJ2-1; D call uncertain. Trimming took off 7 bases at V and 0 bases at J, with 13 bases between the two ends. There are 15 residues in the CDR3. Germline-derived CDR1 and CDR2 are MDHEN and SYDVKM. CDR3 DNA sequence: TGTGCCAGCACCCAGGACCACCACTCCTACAATGAGCAGTTCTTC. As protein: CASTQDHHSYNEQFF.

In its sample, this clonotype was seen a few times. V usage is TRBV14 and J usage is TRBJ2-3, with D uncertain. Per the germline V gene, CDR1 is SGHDN and CDR2 is FVKESK. This CDR3 contains 14 residues. V was trimmed by 4 bases and J by 2 bases, leaving 10 bases between them. The CDR3 sequence: CASSLGPFTDTQYF. The CDR3 DNA is TGTGCCAGCAGCCTTGGGCCCTTCACAGATACGCAGTATTTT.

For this clonotype: A junction boundary mismatches the germline segment, possibly from a read error. V and J are TRBV28 and TRBJ2-2; 8 bases fit TRBD1. This CDR3 spans 18 amino acids. Germline V lookup: CDR1 MDHEN, CDR2 SYDVKM. The CDR3 DNA is TGTGCCAGCAGTAACGGACAGGGCGTCGTGGGTCTAACCGGGGGGCTGTTTTTT. This codes for CASSNGQGVVGLTGGLFF.

This clonotype was found a few times. This sequence joins TRBV20-1 and TRBJ1-2; D is unresolved. Between the trimmed V and J ends, which lost 4 bases and 3 bases, there was a span of 12 bases. Germline V gene sequence: CDR1 DFQATT, CDR2 SNEGSKA (reference sequence). This CDR3 is 13 amino acids long. The CDR3 region is CSATQPVDYGYTF. Written as DNA, the CDR3 is TGCAGTGCTACCCAACCCGTGGACTATGGCTACACCTTC.

This sequence joins TRBV6-1 and TRBJ2-3; TRBD1 agrees at 9 bases. V shed 5 bases and J 2 bases; nucleotides not matched to a gene: 8. The germline gives CDR1 MNHNS, CDR2 SASEGT. This CDR3 spans 16 amino acids. The CDR3 coding sequence is TGTGCCAGCAGTACAAACAGGGGGCCGGTCACAGATACGCAGTATTTT. This sequence encodes CASSTNRGPVTDTQYF.

This clonotype turned up a few times. This chain uses TRBV28 with TRBJ2-7; D possibly corresponds to TRBD2 (5 bases). CDR1 and CDR2 (germline): MDHEN, SYDVKM. Trimming left V 5 bases short and J 3 bases short, with 14 bases between. This CDR3 contains 14 residues. The CDR3 DNA follows: TGTGCCAGCAGTCTACGCGGACTCCACTACGAGCAGTACTTC. Its protein is CASSLRGLHYEQYF.

The rearrangement joins TRBV27 to TRBJ1-2, with D perhaps TRBD1 (6 bases). There are 16 residues in the CDR3. Trimming took 5 bases from V and 3 from J, leaving 19 bases between them. The germline V gene has CDR1 MNHEY and CDR2 SMNVEV (reference sequence). CDR3 protein: CASSPILGGGYYGYTF. The DNA for the CDR3 is TGTGCCAGCAGTCCAATCCTAGGGGGGGGGTACTATGGCTACACCTTC.

The rearrangement links TRBV7-2 to TRBJ2-5; either TRBD1 or TRBD2 may supply D (7 bases each). TRBJ2-7 explains the end of the DNA better; the J call may be wrong. There are 16 residues in the CDR3. Germline V gene data show CDR1 as SGHTA and CDR2 as FQGNSA. As DNA, the CDR3 is TGTGCCAGCAGCTTATGGGGAGGGGCAGGGGGGGACGAGCAGTACTTC. Residues: CASSLWGGAGGDEQYF.

This clonotype appeared many times. The rearrangement links TRBV12-3 or TRBV12-4 to TRBJ2-7; D ambiguous. The CDR3 consists of 14 residues. V lost 1 base and J lost 2, with 9 bases in between. This CDR3 reads CASSLEAGTYEQYF. In DNA, the CDR3 is TGTGCCAGCAGTTTAGAGGCAGGAACCTACGAGCAGTACTTC.

The rearrangement links TRBV21-1 to TRBJ1-6; TRBD1 was called by the table and not checked on the DNA. TRBV21-1 is described as a pseudogene. The CDR3 sequence is 16 residues long. CDR3 coding DNA: TGTGCCAGCTATTACGCACCGGGTCTATTACATTCACCCCTCCACTTT. It specifies CASYYAPGLLHSPLHF.